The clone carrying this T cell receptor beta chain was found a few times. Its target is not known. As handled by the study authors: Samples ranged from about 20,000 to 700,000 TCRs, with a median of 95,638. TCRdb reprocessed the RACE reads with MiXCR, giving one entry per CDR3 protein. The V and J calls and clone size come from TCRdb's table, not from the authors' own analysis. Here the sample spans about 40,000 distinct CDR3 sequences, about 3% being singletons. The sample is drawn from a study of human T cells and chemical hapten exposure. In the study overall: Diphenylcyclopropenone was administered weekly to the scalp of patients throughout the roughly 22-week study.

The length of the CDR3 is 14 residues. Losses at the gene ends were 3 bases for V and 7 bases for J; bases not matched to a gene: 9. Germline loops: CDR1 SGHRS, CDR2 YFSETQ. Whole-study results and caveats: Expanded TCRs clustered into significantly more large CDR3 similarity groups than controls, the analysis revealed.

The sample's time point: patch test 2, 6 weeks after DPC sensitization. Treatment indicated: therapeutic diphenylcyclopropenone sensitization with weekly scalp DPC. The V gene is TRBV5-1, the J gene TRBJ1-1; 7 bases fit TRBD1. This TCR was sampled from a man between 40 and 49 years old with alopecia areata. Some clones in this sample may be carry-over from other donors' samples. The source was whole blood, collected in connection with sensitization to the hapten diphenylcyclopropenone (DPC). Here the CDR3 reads CASSSTLGTVEAFF. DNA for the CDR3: TGCGCCAGCAGCTCCACCCTCGGGACAGTTGAAGCTTTCTTT. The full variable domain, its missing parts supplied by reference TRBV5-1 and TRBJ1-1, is KAGVTQTPRYLIKTRGQQVTLSCSPISGHRSVSWYQQTPGQGLQFLFEYFSETQRNKGNFPGRFSGRQFSNSRSEMNVSTLELGDSALYLCASSSTLGTVEAFFGQGTRLTVV.